The sequence of this T cell receptor beta chain was determined in a study of graft-versus-host responses after intestinal transplantation. To note about this clone: Its antigen is undetermined.

Study-wide results and caveats: After transplant, early declines in HvG clones were associated with peak levels of circulating GvH clones. Allografts from individuals with graft-donor T cell macrochimerism displayed high graft-versus-host to host-versus-graft clonal ratios. Detection of GvH clones occurred in recipient marrow, and some had their first appearance in ileum or blood.

Using immunoSEQ multiplex PCR, the repertoire was profiled, and TCRdb retains in-frame clones only, with some absent. The sample lists about 82,000 clones, 91% seen once, with 0.1% in the top ten. This CDR3 is built from 12 residues. V trimming: 4 bases; J trimming: 7 bases; junction bases outside the gene matches: 3. CDR1 and CDR2 (germline): SQVTM, ANQGSEA. Sequencing used unstimulated CD4+ T cells sorted from spleen or lymph node cells, obtained before intestinal transplant. This chain links TRBV29-1 with TRBJ1-1; 10 bases fit TRBD1. This TCR came from a human donor who received an intestinal transplant. CDR3 DNA sequence: TGCAGCGTTGGTGGGACAGGGGATGAAGCTTTCTTT. The encoded protein is CSVGGTGDEAFF.